The rows below give T cell receptor beta chains drawn from one sample of a study of glioma-infiltrating T cells after dendritic cell vaccination. Clones were sequenced by immunoSEQ multiplex PCR, and TCRdb holds only the in-frame ones, with some missing. Counted here are over 90,000 clones, 85% to 90% occurring once; the ten biggest clones make up about 3.2%. The specimen comprised blood, sampled before dendritic cell vaccination. These receptors were obtained from a human donor with glioblastoma. Each CDR3 is given with its conserved first and last residue. The D gene is left open where the match is weak. Rows may omit the clone size; those that give it use once, few, many or a size class.

d_call: NA; v_call: TRBV9; clone_size: NA; j_call: TRBJ1-2; cdr3_nt: TGTGCCAGCAGCGCCGGCAGGGGAGCTCGCTATGGCTACACCTTC; cdr3_aa: CASSAGRGARYGYTF
d_call: TRBD2; v_call: TRBV7-2; clone_size: NA; j_call: TRBJ2-3; cdr3_nt: TGTGCCAGCAGCCGGGGACTACACACAGATACGCAGTATTTT; cdr3_aa: CASSRGLHTDTQYF
d_call: NA; v_call: TRBV2; clone_size: NA; j_call: TRBJ2-1; cdr3_nt: TGTGCCAGCAGTTCCGGGACTCCATGGGAGGATGAGCAGTTCTTC; cdr3_aa: CASSSGTPWEDEQFF
d_call: NA; v_call: TRBV18; clone_size: NA; j_call: TRBJ2-7; cdr3_nt: TGTGCCAGCTCACCCCATTCCTACGAGCAGTACTTC; cdr3_aa: CASSPHSYEQYF
d_call: NA; v_call: TRBV6-5; clone_size: NA; j_call: TRBJ2-2; cdr3_nt: TGTGCCAGCAGTTCTTCCGGGGTAGGCGGGGAGCTGTTTTTT; cdr3_aa: CASSSSGVGGELFF
d_call: NA; v_call: TRBV7-2; clone_size: NA; j_call: TRBJ1-2; cdr3_nt: TGTGCCAGCAGCGACACAGGGTTAGGTAGCTATGGCTACACCTTC; cdr3_aa: CASSDTGLGSYGYTF
d_call: NA; v_call: TRBV6-7; clone_size: NA; j_call: TRBJ2-1; cdr3_nt: TGTGCCAGCAGTTACCCTGATGAGCAGTTCTTC; cdr3_aa: CASSYPDEQFF
d_call: TRBD1; v_call: TRBV12-5; clone_size: NA; j_call: TRBJ2-7; cdr3_nt: TGTGCTAGTGGTGTCCGGGACAGGGTAACCTACGAGCAGTACTTC; cdr3_aa: CASGVRDRVTYEQYF
d_call: TRBD1; v_call: TRBV7-9; clone_size: once; j_call: TRBJ1-1; cdr3_nt: TGTGCCAGCAGCACAGGGGACTGGATTAACACTGAAGCTTTCTTT; cdr3_aa: CASSTGDWINTEAFF
d_call: NA; v_call: TRBV5-1; clone_size: once; j_call: TRBJ2-7; cdr3_nt: TGCGCCAGCAGCGTACAGGGTAATAACTACGAGCAGTACTTC; cdr3_aa: CASSVQGNNYEQYF
d_call: NA; v_call: TRBV7-9; clone_size: NA; j_call: TRBJ1-1; cdr3_nt: TGTGCCAGCAGCTTAGGTAAGGGGGGGCGGACTGAAGCTTTCTTT; cdr3_aa: CASSLGKGGRTEAFF
d_call: TRBD2; v_call: TRBV7-2; clone_size: NA; j_call: TRBJ2-7; cdr3_nt: TGTGCCAGCAGCCGCAGTCGGGGGGGGCTGTACGAGCAGTACTTC; cdr3_aa: CASSRSRGGLYEQYF
d_call: TRBD2; v_call: TRBV10-2; clone_size: once; j_call: TRBJ2-2; cdr3_nt: TGCGCCAGGGCTAGCGGGGGGTACACCGGGGAGCTGTTTTTT; cdr3_aa: CARASGGYTGELFF
d_call: TRBD1; v_call: TRBV19; clone_size: NA; j_call: TRBJ2-7; cdr3_nt: TGTGCCAGCAGTACCGGGACAGGGTGGTACGAGCAGTACTTC; cdr3_aa: CASSTGTGWYEQYF
d_call: NA; v_call: TRBV6-5; clone_size: NA; j_call: TRBJ2-3; cdr3_nt: TGTGCCAGCAGTCAGACTAGAGATACGCAGTATTTT; cdr3_aa: CASSQTRDTQYF
d_call: NA; v_call: TRBV9; clone_size: NA; j_call: TRBJ1-2; cdr3_nt: TGTGCCAGCAGCGTAGGTTTGGGACTCGGAGGCTACACCTTC; cdr3_aa: CASSVGLGLGGYTF
d_call: NA; v_call: TRBV5-5; clone_size: NA; j_call: TRBJ2-7; cdr3_nt: TGTGCCAGCAGCTTGACCAGGCCGGGGGAGCAGTACTTC; cdr3_aa: CASSLTRPGEQYF
d_call: NA; v_call: TRBV27; clone_size: NA; j_call: TRBJ2-1; cdr3_nt: TGTGCCAGCGCCGGACTATGGATAACTATCAATGAGCAGTTCTTC; cdr3_aa: CASAGLWITINEQFF
d_call: NA; v_call: TRBV5-4; clone_size: NA; j_call: TRBJ1-2; cdr3_nt: TGTGCCAGCAGCTCCACAGGGTTCTATGGCTACACCTTC; cdr3_aa: CASSSTGFYGYTF
d_call: TRBD2; v_call: TRBV4-3; clone_size: NA; j_call: TRBJ2-1; cdr3_nt: TGCGCCAGCAGCCAGTCAGGGCTAGCGGGAGGGTACAATGAGCAGTTCTTC; cdr3_aa: CASSQSGLAGGYNEQFF
d_call: TRBD2; v_call: TRBV5-1; clone_size: NA; j_call: TRBJ2-1; cdr3_nt: TGCGCCAGCAGCTGGCAACCTAGCGGGCAGTACAATGAGCAGTTCTTC; cdr3_aa: CASSWQPSGQYNEQFF
d_call: NA; v_call: TRBV2; clone_size: NA; j_call: TRBJ2-3; cdr3_nt: TGTGCCAGCGGAGATGTGGGCAGGGCAGATACGCAGTATTTT; cdr3_aa: CASGDVGRADTQYF
d_call: NA; v_call: TRBV20-1; clone_size: NA; j_call: TRBJ1-1; cdr3_nt: TGCAGTGCTAGAAATGACTTATTAGCTTTCTTT; cdr3_aa: CSARNDLLAFF
d_call: NA; v_call: TRBV6-6; clone_size: few; j_call: TRBJ1-2; cdr3_nt: TGTGCCAGCAGTTACGCACAGGAGATCTATGGCTACACCTTC; cdr3_aa: CASSYAQEIYGYTF
d_call: TRBD2; v_call: TRBV7-3; clone_size: NA; j_call: TRBJ2-3; cdr3_nt: TGTGCCAGCAGCTCCCCCCAGCGGGGAGATACGCAGTATTTT; cdr3_aa: CASSSPQRGDTQYF
d_call: TRBD1; v_call: TRBV29-1; clone_size: few; j_call: TRBJ1-1; cdr3_nt: TGCAGCGTGCGACAGGGCTCTAACACTGAAGCTTTCTTT; cdr3_aa: CSVRQGSNTEAFF
d_call: TRBD2; v_call: TRBV6-5; clone_size: NA; j_call: TRBJ2-7; cdr3_nt: TGTGCCAGCAGTTACTCAGAACTAGCGGGGGCCTTATTGCACTTC; cdr3_aa: CASSYSELAGALLHF
d_call: NA; v_call: TRBV5-1; clone_size: NA; j_call: TRBJ2-2; cdr3_nt: TGCGCCAGCAGCTTGGTTAGTTACGCGAACACCGGGGAGCTGTTTTTT; cdr3_aa: CASSLVSYANTGELFF